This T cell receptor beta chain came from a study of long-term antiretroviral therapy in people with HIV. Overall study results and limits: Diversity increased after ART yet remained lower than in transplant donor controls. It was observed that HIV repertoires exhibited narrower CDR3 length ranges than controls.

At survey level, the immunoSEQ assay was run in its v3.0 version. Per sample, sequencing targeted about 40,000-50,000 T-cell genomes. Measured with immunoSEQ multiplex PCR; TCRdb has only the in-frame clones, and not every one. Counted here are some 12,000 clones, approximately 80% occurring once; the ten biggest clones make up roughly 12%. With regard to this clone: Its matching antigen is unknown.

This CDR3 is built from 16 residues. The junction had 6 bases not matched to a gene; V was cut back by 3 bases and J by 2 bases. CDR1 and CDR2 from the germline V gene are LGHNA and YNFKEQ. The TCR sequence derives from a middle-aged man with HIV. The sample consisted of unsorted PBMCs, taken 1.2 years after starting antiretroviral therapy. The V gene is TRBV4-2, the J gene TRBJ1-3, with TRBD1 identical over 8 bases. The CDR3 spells CASSQEGTGTGNTIYF. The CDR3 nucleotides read TGTGCCAGCAGCCAGGAAGGGACAGGCACTGGAAACACCATATATTTT.